This TCR beta chain was sequenced during a study of blood T cell repertoires in COVID-19. The method was immunoSEQ multiplex PCR; TCRdb's version includes in-frame clones alone and lacks a portion of them. This sample has approximately 300,000 clones, with approximately 85% found just once. V dropped 5 bases and J dropped 0; count of bases not matched to a gene: 10. CDR1 is SGHTA, CDR2 FQGNSA, per germline. This CDR3 contains 19 residues. Sample: peripheral blood. The gene calls are TRBV7-2 and TRBJ2-3, with TRBD2 identical over 14 bases. The sequence was collected from a woman in her forties or fifties with acute or convalescent COVID-19. The CDR3 loop reads CASSLLGLAGGLSTDTQYF. In nucleotides, the CDR3 is TGTGCCAGCAGCCTCCTCGGACTAGCGGGAGGCCTTAGCACAGATACGCAGTATTTT.